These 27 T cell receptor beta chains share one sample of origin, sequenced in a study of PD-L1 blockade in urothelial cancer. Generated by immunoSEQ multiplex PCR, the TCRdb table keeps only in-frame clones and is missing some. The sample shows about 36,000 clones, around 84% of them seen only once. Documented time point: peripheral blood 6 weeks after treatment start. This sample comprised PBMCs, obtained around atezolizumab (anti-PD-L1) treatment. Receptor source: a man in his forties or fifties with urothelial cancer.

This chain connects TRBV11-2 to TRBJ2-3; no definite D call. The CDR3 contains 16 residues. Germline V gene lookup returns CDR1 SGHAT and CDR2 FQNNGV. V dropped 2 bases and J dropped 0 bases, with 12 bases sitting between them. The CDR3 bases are TGTGCCAGCAGCTTAAGGCGGAGCCCTAGCACAGATACGCAGTATTTT. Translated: CASSLRRSPSTDTQYF. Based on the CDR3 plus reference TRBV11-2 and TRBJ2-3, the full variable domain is EAGVAQSPRYKIIEKRQSVAFWCNPISGHATLYWYQQILGQGPKLLIQFQNNGVVDDSQLPKDRFSAERLKGVDSTLKIQPAKLEDSAVYLCASSLRRSPSTDTQYFGPGTRLTVL.

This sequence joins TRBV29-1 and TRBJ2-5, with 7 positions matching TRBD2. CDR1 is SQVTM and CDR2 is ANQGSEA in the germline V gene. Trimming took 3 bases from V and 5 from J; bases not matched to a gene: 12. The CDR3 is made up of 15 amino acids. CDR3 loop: CSVENRAGRAETQYF. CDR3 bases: TGCAGCGTTGAGAATAGAGCGGGGCGAGCTGAGACCCAGTACTTC.

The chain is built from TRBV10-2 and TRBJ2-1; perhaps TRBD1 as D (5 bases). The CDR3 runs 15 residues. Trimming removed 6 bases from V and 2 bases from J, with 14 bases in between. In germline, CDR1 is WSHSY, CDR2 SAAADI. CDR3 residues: CASRPTGRTYNEQFF. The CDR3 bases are TGCGCCAGCAGACCCACAGGTAGAACCTACAATGAGCAGTTCTTC.

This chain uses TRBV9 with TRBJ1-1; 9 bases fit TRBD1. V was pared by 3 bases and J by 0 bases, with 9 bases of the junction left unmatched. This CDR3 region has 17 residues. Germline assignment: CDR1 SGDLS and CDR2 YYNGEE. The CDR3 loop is CASSAGQGSRMNTEAFF. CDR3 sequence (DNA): TGTGCCAGCAGCGCTGGACAGGGGTCCCGAATGAACACTGAAGCTTTCTTT. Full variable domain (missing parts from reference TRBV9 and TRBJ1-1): DSGVTQTPKHLITATGQRVTLRCSPRSGDLSVYWYQQSLDQGLQFLIQYYNGEERAKGNILERFSAQQFPDLHSELNLSSLELGDSALYFCASSAGQGSRMNTEAFFGQGTRLTVV.

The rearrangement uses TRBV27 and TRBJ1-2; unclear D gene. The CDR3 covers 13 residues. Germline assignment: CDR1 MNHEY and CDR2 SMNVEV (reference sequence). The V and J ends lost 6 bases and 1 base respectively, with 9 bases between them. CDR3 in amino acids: CASREVGNYGYTF. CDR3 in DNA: TGTGCCAGCAGGGAGGTCGGTAACTATGGCTACACCTTC.

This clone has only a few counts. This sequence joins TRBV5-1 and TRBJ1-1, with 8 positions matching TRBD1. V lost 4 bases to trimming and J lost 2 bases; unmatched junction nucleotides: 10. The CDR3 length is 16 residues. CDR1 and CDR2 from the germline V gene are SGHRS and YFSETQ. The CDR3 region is CASSLRTGTGNTEAFF. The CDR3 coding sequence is TGCGCCAGCAGCCTGCGGACAGGGACGGGCAACACTGAAGCTTTCTTT.

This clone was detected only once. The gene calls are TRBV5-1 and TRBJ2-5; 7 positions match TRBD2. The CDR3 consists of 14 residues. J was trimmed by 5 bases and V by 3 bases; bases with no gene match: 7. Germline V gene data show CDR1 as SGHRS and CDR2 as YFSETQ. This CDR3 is CASSSGLDRETQYF. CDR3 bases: TGCGCCAGCAGCTCCGGACTAGACCGGGAGACCCAGTACTTC.

The CDR3 protein is CASSLLGAGVLGNQPQHF. DNA for the CDR3: TGTGCCAGCAGTTTATTGGGGGCCGGGGTATTGGGCAATCAGCCCCAGCATTTT. This chain joins TRBV28 and TRBJ1-5, with TRBD1 as a possible D gene (6 bases). The V end lost 1 base, the J end lost 2 bases, and 18 bases lay between the germline ends. This CDR3 has 18 residues. Germline V gene lookup returns CDR1 MDHEN and CDR2 SYDVKM.

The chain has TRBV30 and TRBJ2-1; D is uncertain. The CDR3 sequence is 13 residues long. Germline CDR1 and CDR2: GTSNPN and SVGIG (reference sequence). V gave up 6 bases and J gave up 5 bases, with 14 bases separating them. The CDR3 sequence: CACQRNRNNEQFF. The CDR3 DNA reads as TGTGCCTGCCAGAGAAACAGAAACAATGAGCAGTTCTTC.

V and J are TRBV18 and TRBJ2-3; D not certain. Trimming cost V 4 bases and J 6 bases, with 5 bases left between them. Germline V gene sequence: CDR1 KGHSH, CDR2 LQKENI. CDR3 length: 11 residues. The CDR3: CASSRLDTQYF. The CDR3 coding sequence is TGTGCCAGCTCACGACTGGATACGCAGTATTTT.

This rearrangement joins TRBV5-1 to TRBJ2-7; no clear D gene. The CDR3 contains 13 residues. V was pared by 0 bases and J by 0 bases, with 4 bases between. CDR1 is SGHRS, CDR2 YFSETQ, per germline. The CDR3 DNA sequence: TGCGCCAGCAGCTTGGCGAGCTCCTACGAGCAGTACTTC. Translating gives CASSLASSYEQYF.

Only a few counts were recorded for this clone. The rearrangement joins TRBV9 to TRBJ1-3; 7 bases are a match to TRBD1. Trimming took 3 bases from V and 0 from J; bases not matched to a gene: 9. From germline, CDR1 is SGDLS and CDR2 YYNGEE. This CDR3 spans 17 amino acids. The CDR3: CASSADPRGVSGNTIYF. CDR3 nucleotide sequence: TGTGCCAGCAGCGCGGATCCCAGGGGGGTCTCTGGAAACACCATATATTTT. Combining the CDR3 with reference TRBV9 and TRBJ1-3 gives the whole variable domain DSGVTQTPKHLITATGQRVTLRCSPRSGDLSVYWYQQSLDQGLQFLIQYYNGEERAKGNILERFSAQQFPDLHSELNLSSLELGDSALYFCASSADPRGVSGNTIYFGEGSWLTVV.

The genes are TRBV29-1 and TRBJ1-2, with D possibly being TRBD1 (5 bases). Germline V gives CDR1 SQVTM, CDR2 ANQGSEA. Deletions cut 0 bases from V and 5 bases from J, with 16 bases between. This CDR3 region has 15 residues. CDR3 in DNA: TGCAGCGTTGAAGATCCCGGAACAGGACGATATGGCTACACCTTC. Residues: CSVEDPGTGRYGYTF.

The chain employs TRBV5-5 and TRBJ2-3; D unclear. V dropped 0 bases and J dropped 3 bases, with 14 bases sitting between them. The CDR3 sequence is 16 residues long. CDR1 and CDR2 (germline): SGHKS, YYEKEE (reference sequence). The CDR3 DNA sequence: TGTGCCAGCAGCTTGGTCGGTTACCCGAGGACAGATACGCAGTATTTT. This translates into CASSLVGYPRTDTQYF.

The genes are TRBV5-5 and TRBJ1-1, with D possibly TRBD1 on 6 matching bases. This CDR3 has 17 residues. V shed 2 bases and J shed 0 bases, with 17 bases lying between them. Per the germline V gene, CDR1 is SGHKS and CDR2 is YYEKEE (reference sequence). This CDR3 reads CASSLIGQFALNTEAFF. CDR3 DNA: TGTGCCAGCAGCTTAATTGGACAGTTCGCCTTGAACACTGAAGCTTTCTTT.

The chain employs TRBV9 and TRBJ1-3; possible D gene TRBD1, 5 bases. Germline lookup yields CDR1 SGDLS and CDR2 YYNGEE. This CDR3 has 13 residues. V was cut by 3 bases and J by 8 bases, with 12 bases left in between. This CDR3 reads CASSAGGGDTIYF. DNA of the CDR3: TGTGCCAGCAGCGCCGGGGGAGGGGACACCATATATTTT.

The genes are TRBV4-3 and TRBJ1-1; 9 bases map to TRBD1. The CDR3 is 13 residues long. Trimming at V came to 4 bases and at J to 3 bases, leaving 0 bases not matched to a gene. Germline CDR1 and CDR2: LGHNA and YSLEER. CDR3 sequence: CASSRDRDTEAFF. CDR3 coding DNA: TGCGCCAGCAGCCGGGACAGGGACACTGAAGCTTTCTTT.

The CDR3 spells CASSIAGYEQYF. For the CDR3, the DNA is TGTGCCAGTAGTATAGCGGGATACGAGCAGTACTTC. The genes are TRBV19 and TRBJ2-7, with a possible D match to TRBD2 (5 bases). This CDR3 has 12 residues. In germline, CDR1 is LNHDA, CDR2 SQIVND (reference sequence). V was clipped by 1 base and J by 4 bases, with 5 bases between them.

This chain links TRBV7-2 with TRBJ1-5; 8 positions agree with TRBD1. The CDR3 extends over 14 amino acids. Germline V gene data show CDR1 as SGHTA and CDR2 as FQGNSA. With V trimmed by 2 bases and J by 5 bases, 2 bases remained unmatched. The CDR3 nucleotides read TGTGCCAGCAGCTTAAACAGGGGGGATCAGCCCCAGCATTTT. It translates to CASSLNRGDQPQHF.

CDR3 DNA sequence: TGCAGCGTTGCCTCTAGGGGGGGGCAGGAAGGCTACACCTTC. Its translation: CSVASRGGQEGYTF. This rearrangement joins TRBV29-1 to TRBJ1-2, with D perhaps TRBD1 (6 bases). V was trimmed by 4 bases and J by 8 bases, leaving 20 bases between them. From germline, CDR1 is SQVTM and CDR2 ANQGSEA. The CDR3 is 14 amino acids.

This CDR3 is CASSLTIASTDTQYF. DNA of the CDR3: TGCGCCAGCAGCTTAACTATCGCTAGCACAGATACGCAGTATTTT. The chain employs TRBV5-1 and TRBJ2-3; D unresolved. Germline V gene lookup returns CDR1 SGHRS and CDR2 YFSETQ. V lost 2 bases and J 0 bases, leaving 10 bases between the germline ends. There are 15 residues in the CDR3.

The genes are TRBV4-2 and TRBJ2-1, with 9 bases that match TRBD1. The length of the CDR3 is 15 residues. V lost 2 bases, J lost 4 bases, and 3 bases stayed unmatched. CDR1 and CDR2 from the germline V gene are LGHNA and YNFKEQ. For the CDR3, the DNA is TGTGCCAGCAGCCAAACGGGACAGGGTTACAATGAGCAGTTCTTC. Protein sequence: CASSQTGQGYNEQFF.

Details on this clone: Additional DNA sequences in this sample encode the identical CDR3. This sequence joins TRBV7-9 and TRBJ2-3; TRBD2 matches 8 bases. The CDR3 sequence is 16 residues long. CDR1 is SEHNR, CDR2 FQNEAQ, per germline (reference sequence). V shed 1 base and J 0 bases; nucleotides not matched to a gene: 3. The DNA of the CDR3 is TGTGCCAGCAGCTTAGGGGCGGGAGGTAGCACAGATACGCAGTATTTT. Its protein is CASSLGAGGSTDTQYF.

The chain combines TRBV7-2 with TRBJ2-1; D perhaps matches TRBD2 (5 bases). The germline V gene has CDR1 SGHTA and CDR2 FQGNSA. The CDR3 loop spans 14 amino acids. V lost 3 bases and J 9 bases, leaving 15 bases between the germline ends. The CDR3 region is CASSLGPGKVEQFF. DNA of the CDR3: TGTGCCAGCAGCTTGGGTCCGGGGAAAGTTGAGCAGTTCTTC.

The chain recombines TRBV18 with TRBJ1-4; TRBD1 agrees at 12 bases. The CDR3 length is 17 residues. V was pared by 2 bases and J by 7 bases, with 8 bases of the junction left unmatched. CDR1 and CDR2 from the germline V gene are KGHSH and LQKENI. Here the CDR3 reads CASSPLGQGAVAEKLFF. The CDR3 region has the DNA TGTGCCAGCTCACCATTGGGACAGGGGGCAGTAGCTGAAAAACTGTTTTTT.

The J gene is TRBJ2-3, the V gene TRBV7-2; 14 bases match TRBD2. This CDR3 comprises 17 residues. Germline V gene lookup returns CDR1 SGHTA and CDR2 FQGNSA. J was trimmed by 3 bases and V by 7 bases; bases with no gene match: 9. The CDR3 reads CASNGLAGGVSTDTQYF. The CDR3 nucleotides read TGTGCCAGCAACGGACTAGCGGGAGGAGTGAGTACAGATACGCAGTATTTT.

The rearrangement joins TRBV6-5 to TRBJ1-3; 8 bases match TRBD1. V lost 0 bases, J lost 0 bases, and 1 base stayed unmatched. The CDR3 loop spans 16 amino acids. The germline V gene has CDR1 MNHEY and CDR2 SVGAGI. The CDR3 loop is CASSYSGTGSGNTIYF. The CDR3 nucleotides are TGTGCCAGCAGTTACTCGGGGACAGGCTCTGGAAACACCATATATTTT.